The next 3 T cell receptor beta chains were all read from a single sample in a study of response to subunit inactivated influenza vaccine. TCRdb passed the RT-PCR reads through MiXCR, listing each CDR3 protein once. The data contain around 650,000 distinct CDR3 sequences, around 14% of them singletons. Sample: PBMCs from blood, taken 11 to 12 days after vaccination. The receptors were sampled from a man aged 45-60 years who received an inactivated influenza vaccine.

This chain joins TRBV6-2 or TRBV6-3 and TRBJ2-1; the D gene is possibly TRBD2 (5 bases). This CDR3 contains 14 residues. Germline V gene data show CDR1 as MNHEY and CDR2 as SVGEGT. V was clipped by 6 bases and J by 6 bases, with 15 bases between them. CDR3 nucleotide sequence: TGTGCCAGCAGCATGAGTAGGAGGAGCAATGAGCAGTTCTTC. Its protein product is CASSMSRRSNEQFF.

Comment on this clonotype: One end of the junction is discordant with germline, which a read error may explain. This rearrangement joins TRBV25-1 to TRBJ2-6; a possible D gene is TRBD1 (6 bases). The V gene's germline CDR1 is MGHDK and CDR2 SYGVNS. This CDR3 is 16 amino acids long. The CDR3 region has the DNA TGTGCCAGCAGTGAGACAGGAGGAGCTGGGGCTAACGTCCTGACTTTC. Protein product: CASSETGGAGANVLTF.

The chain employs TRBV2 and TRBJ2-6; weak D call: TRBD1 (5 bases). Germline V CDR1 and CDR2: SNHLY, FYNNEI. This CDR3 contains 13 residues. The V gene lost 11 bases and the J gene lost 1 base, with 9 bases spanning the gap. Here the CDR3 DNA reads TGTGCCGTCAGGGATTCTGGGGCCAACGTCCTGACTTTC. Translated: CAVRDSGANVLTF.